Sequencing of this T cell receptor beta chain was carried out in a study of tissue T cells after allogeneic stem cell transplantation. Study-level points and caveats: Few T cell clones were shared across patients, but motif clusters showed tissue-specific shared signatures. Anatomically similar tissues had similar TCR repertoires within each patient.

Trimming pared 4 bases from V and 3 bases from J, leaving 4 bases between. In germline, CDR1 is LGHNA, CDR2 YNLKQL (reference sequence). CDR3 length: 12 amino acids. Data came from immunoSEQ multiplex PCR; TCRdb stores just in-frame clones and leaves some out. The table records around 5,700 clones, roughly half of them present only once. This clone was seen more than once but under ten times. The antigen is undetermined. Gene names and germline refer to mouse. The read falls 1 residue short of the CDR3 end, and the missing part is taken from the germline J gene. Stated time point: mouse harvest day 7 after allogeneic transplant. The graft held 10^6 splenic CD5+ T cells and 10^7 T-cell-depleted bone marrow cells.

The source is a female BALB/c mouse given C57BL/6 T cells with graft-versus-host disease after an allogeneic hematopoietic cell transplant. This chain joins TRBV5 and TRBJ2-1; D call uncertain. Material for sequencing was gut tissue. The CDR3 sequence: CASSPGYAEQFF. The CDR3 DNA, read in part, is TGTGCCAGCAGCCCCGGCTATGCTGAGCAGTTC.